This T cell receptor (beta chain) was captured by sequencing in a study of cytomegalovirus exposure and HLA in healthy donors. The study's findings and limits: A later analysis by the authors found several of the most significant clusters apparently linked to common viral pathogens. The availability of immune exposure information extended only to CMV serostatus.

Worth noting for this clone: Its antigen is undetermined.

Primers included in the PCR were 60 Vbeta and 13 Jbeta primers. Profiling relied on immunoSEQ multiplex PCR, and the TCRdb table lists in-frame clones only, not all of them. This table lists approximately 96,000 clones. Trimming left V 5 bases short and J 2 bases short, with 8 bases between. Germline-derived CDR1 and CDR2 are SGHRS and YFSETQ. This CDR3 contains 13 residues. The receptor's source is a girl between 5 and 17 years old in good health and CMV-seropositive. The rearrangement uses TRBV5-1 and TRBJ1-3, with D maybe TRBD1 (5 bases). What was sequenced was PBMCs. The CDR3 loop is CASRPTAGNTIYF. In nucleotides, the CDR3 is TGCGCCAGCAGACCGACAGCTGGAAACACCATATATTTT.